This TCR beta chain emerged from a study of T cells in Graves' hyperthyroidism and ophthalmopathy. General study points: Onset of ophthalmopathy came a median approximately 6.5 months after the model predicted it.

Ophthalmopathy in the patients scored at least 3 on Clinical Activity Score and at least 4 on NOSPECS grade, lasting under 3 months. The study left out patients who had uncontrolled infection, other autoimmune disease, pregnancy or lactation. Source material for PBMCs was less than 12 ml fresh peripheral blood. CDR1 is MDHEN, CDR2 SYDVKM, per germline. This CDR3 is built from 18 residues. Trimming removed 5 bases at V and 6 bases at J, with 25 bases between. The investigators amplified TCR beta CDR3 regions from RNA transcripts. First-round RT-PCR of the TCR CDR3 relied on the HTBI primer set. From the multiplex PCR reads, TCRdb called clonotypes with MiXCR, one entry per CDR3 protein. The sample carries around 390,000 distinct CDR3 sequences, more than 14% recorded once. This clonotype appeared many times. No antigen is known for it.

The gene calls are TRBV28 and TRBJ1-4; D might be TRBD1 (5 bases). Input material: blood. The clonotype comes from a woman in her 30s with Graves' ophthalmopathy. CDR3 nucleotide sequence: TGTGCCAGCAGTGTAACCCCGGACATCGTGTTAGGGGATGAAAAACTGTTTTTT. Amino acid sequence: CASSVTPDIVLGDEKLFF.